This T cell receptor beta chain was recovered during a study of esophageal squamous cell carcinoma under preoperative chemotherapy. Study-wide background: Both tumor-infiltrating lymphocytes and peripheral blood T cells had their TCR repertoires profiled.

Time point described: after preoperative PTX-NDP chemotherapy. The length of the CDR3 is 17 residues. The germline V gene has CDR1 SGHKS and CDR2 YYEKEE (reference sequence). TCRdb recomputed calls from the PCR reads with MiXCR, one row per CDR3 protein. Among 9,500 to 12,000 distinct CDR3 sequences listed, about 63% were seen once. This TCR was recovered from a human donor with esophageal squamous cell carcinoma. The donor label of this sample is uncertain. Sampling was carried out from a patient given preoperative chemotherapy. The V and J genes are TRBV5-5 and TRBJ2-1; 8 nucleotides match TRBD1. The J call may be wrong; the DNA end is better matched by TRBJ2-5. In DNA, the CDR3 is TGTGCCAGCAGCTTGCTTACAGGGGGGAGCAGTGGGGAGACCCAGTACTTC. Its translation is CASSLLTGGSSGETQYF.